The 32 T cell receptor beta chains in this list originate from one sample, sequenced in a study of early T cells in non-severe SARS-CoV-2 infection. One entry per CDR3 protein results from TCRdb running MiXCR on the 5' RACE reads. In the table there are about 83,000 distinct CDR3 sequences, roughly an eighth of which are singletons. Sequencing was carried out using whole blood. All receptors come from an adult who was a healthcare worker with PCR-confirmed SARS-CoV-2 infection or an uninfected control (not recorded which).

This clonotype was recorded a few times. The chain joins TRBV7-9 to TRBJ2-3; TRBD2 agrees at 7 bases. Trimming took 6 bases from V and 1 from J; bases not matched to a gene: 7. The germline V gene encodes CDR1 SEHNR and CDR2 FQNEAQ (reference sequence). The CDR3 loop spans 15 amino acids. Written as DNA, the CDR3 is TGTGCCAGCAGAAGTGGGCTAGCGGGCACAGATACGCAGTATTTT. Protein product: CASRSGLAGTDTQYF.

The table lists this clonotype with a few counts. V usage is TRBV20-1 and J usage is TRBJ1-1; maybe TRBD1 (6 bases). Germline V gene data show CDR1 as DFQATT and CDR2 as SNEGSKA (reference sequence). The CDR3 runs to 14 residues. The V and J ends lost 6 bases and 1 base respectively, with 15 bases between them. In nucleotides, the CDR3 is TGCAGTGCGCGACAGGACAGCTCGAACACTGAAGCTTTCTTT. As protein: CSARQDSSNTEAFF.

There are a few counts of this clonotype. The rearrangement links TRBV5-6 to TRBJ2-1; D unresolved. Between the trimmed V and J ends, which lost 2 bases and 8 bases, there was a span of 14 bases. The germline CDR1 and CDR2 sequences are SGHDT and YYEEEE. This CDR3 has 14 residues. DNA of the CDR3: TGTGCCAGCAGCTTAATCGGCACTGGGGATGAGCAGTTCTTC. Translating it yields CASSLIGTGDEQFF.

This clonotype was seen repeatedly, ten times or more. The CDR3 protein is CSARIAHVTYNEQFF. The CDR3 bases are TGCAGTGCTAGGATTGCGCACGTAACCTACAATGAGCAGTTCTTC. This sequence joins TRBV20-1 and TRBJ2-1, with unresolved D. The CDR3 is made up of 15 amino acids. The germline V gene has CDR1 DFQATT and CDR2 SNEGSKA (reference sequence). V was clipped by 3 bases and J by 2 bases, with 14 bases between them.

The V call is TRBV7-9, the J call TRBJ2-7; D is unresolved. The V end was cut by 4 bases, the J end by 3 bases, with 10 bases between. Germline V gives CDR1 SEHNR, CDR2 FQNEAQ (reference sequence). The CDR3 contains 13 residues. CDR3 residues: CASSSSILYEQYF. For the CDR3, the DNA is TGTGCCAGCAGCTCGAGTATACTCTACGAGCAGTACTTC.

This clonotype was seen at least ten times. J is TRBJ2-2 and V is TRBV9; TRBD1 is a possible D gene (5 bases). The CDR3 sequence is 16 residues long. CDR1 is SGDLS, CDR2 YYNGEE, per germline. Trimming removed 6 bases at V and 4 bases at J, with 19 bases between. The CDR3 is CASTPFGPGPTGELFF. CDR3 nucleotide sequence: TGTGCCAGCACCCCCTTTGGGCCAGGGCCCACCGGGGAGCTGTTTTTT.

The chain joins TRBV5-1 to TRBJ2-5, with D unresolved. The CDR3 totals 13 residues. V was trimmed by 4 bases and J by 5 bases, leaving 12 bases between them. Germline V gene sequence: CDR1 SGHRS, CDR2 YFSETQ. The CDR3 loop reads CASSIPVGETQYF. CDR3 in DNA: TGCGCCAGCAGCATACCGGTAGGGGAGACCCAGTACTTC.

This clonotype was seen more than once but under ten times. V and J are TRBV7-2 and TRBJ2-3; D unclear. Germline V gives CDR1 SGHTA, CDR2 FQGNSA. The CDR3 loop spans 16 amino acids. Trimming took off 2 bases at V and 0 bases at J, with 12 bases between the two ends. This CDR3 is CASSLSSVSSTDTQYF. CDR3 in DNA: TGTGCCAGCAGCTTAAGTTCGGTCTCTAGCACAGATACGCAGTATTTT.

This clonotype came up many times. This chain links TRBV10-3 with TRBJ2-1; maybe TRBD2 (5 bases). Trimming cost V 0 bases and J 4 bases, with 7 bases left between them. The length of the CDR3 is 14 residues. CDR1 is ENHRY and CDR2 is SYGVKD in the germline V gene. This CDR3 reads CAISESTGYNEQFF. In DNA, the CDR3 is TGTGCCATCAGTGAGTCGACGGGGTACAATGAGCAGTTCTTC.

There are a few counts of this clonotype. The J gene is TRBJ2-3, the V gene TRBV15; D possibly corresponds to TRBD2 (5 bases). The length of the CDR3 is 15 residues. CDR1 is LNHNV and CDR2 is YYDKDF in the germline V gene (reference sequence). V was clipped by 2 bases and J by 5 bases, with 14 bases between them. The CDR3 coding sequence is TGTGCCACCAGCAGACCCCACACGAGGGTAGATACGCAGTATTTT. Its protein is CATSRPHTRVDTQYF. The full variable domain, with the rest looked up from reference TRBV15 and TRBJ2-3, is DAMVIQNPRYQVTQFGKPVTLSCSQTLNHNVMYWYQQKSSQAPKLLFHYYDKDFNNEADTPDNFQSRRPNTSFCFLDIRSPGLGDTAMYLCATSRPHTRVDTQYFGPGTRLTVL.

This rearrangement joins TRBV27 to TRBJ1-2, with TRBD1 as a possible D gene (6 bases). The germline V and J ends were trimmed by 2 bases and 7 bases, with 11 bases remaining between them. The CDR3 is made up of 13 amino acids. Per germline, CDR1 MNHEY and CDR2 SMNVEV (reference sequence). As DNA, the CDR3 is TGTGCCAGCAGTTTAGGGGGGGCGTCTGGCTACACCTTC. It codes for CASSLGGASGYTF.

The CDR3 reads CASSLQTASYGYTF. The CDR3 region has the DNA TGCGCCAGCAGCTTACAGACAGCGAGCTATGGCTACACCTTC. The gene calls are TRBV5-1 and TRBJ1-2; weak D call: TRBD1 (5 bases). CDR1 and CDR2 (germline): SGHRS, YFSETQ. This CDR3 contains 14 residues. V gave up 2 bases and J gave up 4 bases, with 12 bases separating them. Drawing the rest from reference TRBV5-1 and TRBJ1-2, the complete variable domain is KAGVTQTPRYLIKTRGQQVTLSCSPISGHRSVSWYQQTPGQGLQFLFEYFSETQRNKGNFPGRFSGRQFSNSRSEMNVSTLELGDSALYLCASSLQTASYGYTFGSGTRLTVV.

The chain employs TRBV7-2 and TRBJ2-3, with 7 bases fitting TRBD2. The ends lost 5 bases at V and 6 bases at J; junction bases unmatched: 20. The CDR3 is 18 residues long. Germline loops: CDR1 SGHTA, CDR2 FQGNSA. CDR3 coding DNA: TGTGCCAGCAGCCCCCGCCGGGGAGGGCAGGGACCAAGGGATACGCAGTATTTT. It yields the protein CASSPRRGGQGPRDTQYF.

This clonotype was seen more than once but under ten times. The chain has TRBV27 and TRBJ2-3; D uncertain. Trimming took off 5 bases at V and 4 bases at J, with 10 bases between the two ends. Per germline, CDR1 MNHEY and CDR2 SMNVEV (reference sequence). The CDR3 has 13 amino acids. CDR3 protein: CASSTTFPDTQYF. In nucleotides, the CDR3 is TGTGCCAGCAGTACAACTTTTCCAGATACGCAGTATTTT.

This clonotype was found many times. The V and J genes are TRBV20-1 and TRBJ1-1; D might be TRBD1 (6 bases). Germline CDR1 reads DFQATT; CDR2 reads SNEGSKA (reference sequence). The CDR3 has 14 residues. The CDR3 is CGGGRPPGGTEAFF. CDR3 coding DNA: TGCGGGGGGGGCAGGCCACCCGGGGGCACTGAAGCTTTCTTT.

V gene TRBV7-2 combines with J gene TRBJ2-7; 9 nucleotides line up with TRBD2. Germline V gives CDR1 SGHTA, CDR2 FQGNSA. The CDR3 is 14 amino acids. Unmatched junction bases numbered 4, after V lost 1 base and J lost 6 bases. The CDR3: CASSLVILAGEQYF. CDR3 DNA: TGTGCCAGCAGCTTAGTAATACTAGCGGGCGAGCAGTACTTC.

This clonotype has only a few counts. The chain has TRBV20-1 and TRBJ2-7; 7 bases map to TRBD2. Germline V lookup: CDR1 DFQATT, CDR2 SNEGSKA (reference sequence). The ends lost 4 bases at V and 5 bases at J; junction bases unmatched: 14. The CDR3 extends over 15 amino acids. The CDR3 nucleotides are TGCAGTGCTATTGCGGGAGCCCCTCTGAGGAACGAGCAGTACTTC. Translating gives CSAIAGAPLRNEQYF.

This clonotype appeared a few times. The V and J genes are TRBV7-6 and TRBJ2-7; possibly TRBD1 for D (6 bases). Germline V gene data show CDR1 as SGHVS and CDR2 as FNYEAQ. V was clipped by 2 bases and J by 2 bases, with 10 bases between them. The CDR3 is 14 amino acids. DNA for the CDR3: TGTGCCAGCAGCTTATTGGGGGCACCCTACGAGCAGTACTTC. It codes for CASSLLGAPYEQYF.

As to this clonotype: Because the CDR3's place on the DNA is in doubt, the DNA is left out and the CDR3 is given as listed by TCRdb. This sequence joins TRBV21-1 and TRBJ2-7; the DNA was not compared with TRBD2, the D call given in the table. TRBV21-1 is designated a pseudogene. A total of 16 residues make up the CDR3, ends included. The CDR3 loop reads CASSSQVAGGNYEQYF.

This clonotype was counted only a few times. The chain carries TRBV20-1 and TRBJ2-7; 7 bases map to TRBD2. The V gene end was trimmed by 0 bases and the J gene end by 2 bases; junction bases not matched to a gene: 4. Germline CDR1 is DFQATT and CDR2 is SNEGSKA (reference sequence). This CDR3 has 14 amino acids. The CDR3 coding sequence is TGCAGTGCTAGAGACCAGGCGGGAGCCTACGAGCAGTACTTC. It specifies CSARDQAGAYEQYF.

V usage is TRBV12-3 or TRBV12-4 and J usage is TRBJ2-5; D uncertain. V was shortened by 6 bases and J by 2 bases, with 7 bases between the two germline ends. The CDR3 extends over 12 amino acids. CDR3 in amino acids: CASRREQETQYF. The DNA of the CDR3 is TGTGCCAGCAGAAGGGAACAAGAGACCCAGTACTTC.

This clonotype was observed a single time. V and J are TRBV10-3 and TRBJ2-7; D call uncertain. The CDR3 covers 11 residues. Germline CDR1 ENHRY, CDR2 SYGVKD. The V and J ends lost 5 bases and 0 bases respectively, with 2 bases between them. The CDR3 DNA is TGTGCCATCAGTAACTCCTACGAGCAGTACTTC. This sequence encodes CAISNSYEQYF.

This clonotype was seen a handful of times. In nucleotides, the CDR3 is TGTGCCAGCAGCGTAGAGGCCCAAGCGAACTATGGCTACACCTTC. Amino acids: CASSVEAQANYGYTF. V is TRBV9 and J is TRBJ1-2; no definite D call. Germline assignment: CDR1 SGDLS and CDR2 YYNGEE. The CDR3 runs to 15 residues. Deletions cut 0 bases from V and 2 bases from J, with 11 bases between.

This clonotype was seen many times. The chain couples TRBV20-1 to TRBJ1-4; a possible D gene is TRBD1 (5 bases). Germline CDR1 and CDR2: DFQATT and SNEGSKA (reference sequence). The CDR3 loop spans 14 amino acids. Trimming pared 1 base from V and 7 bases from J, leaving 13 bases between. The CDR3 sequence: CSARVDPRGEKLFF. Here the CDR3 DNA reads TGCAGTGCTAGAGTCGACCCTAGGGGTGAAAAACTGTTTTTT.

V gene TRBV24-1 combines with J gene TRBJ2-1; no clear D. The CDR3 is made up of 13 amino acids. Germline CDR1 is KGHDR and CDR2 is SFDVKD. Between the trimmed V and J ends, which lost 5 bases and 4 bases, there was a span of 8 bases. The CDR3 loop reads CATSGQVYNEQFF. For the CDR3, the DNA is TGTGCCACCAGTGGGCAGGTGTACAATGAGCAGTTCTTC.

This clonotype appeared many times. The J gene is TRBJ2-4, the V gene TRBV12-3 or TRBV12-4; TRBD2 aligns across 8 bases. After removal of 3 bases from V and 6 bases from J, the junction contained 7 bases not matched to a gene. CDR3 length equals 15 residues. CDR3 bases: TGTGCCAGCAGTTTTGGGGGACTAGTCACAAACATTCAGTACTTC. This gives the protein CASSFGGLVTNIQYF.

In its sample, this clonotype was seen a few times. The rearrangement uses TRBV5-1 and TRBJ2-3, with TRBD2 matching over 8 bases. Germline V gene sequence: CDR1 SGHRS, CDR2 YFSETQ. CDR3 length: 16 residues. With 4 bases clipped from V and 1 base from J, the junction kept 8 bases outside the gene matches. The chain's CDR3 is CASSPGLAPGTDTQYF. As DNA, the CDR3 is TGCGCCAGCAGCCCTGGACTAGCCCCTGGCACAGATACGCAGTATTTT.

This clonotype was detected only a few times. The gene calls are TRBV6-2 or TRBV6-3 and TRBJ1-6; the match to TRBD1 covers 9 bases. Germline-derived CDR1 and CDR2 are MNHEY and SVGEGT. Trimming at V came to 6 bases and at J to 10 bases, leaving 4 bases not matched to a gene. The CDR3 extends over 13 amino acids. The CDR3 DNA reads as TGTGCCAGCAGCTGGACAGGGGTATCACCCCTCCACTTT. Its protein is CASSWTGVSPLHF.

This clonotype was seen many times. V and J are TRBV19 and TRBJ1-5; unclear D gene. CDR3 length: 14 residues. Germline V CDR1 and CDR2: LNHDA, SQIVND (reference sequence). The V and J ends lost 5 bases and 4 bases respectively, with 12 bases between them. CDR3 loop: CASSPPGRNQPQHF. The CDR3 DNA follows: TGTGCCAGTAGTCCACCCGGGAGAAATCAGCCCCAGCATTTT.

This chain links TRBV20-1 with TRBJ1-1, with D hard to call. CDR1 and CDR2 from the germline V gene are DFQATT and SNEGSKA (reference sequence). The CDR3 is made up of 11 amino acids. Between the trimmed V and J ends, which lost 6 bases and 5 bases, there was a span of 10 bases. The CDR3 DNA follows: TGCAGTGCCCTGGTGGGGACTGAAGCTTTCTTT. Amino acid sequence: CSALVGTEAFF.

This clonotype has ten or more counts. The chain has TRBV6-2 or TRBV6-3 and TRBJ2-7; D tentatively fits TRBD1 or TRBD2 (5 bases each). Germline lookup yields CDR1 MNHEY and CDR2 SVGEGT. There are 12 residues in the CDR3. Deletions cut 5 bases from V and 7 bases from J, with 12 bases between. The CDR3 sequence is CASSPGPGEQYF. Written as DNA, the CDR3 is TGTGCCAGCAGTCCGGGACCGGGGGAGCAGTACTTC.

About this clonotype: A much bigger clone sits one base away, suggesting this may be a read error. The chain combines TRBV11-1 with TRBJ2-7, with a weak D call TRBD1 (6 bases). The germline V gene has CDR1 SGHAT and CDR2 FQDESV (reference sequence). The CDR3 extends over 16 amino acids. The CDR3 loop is CVSSLIPGQPPGEQYF. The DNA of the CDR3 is TGTGTCAGCAGCTTAATCCCCGGACAGCCGCCTGGGGAGCAGTACTTC.